This T cell receptor (beta chain) was retrieved from a study of blood T cell repertoires in COVID-19. Study overall: Material from acute and convalescent COVID-19 was sourced from the United States, Italy and Spain. T cells, B-cell-depleted T cells, or PBMCs provided the cDNA or gDNA that served as material.

Original processing methods: Estimated nucleated cell counts came from reference gene primer amplification. Data came from immunoSEQ multiplex PCR; TCRdb stores just in-frame clones and leaves some out. V and J calls and clone size come straight from that table; D and trimming were deduced from the DNA. The sample consists of about 190,000 clones, 85% to 90% of them appearing once. The CDR3 is 14 residues long. Deletions cut 5 bases from V and 9 bases from J, with 14 bases between. CDR1 is ENHRY, CDR2 SYGVKD, per germline. The chain uses TRBV10-3 and TRBJ1-6; the D is unclear. The clonotype comes from a man aged 18 to 30 with active or convalescent COVID-19. What was sequenced was peripheral blood. Written as DNA, the CDR3 is TGTGCCATCAGTACGGACCTAGGGAGTTCACCCCTCCACTTT. Protein: CAISTDLGSSPLHF.